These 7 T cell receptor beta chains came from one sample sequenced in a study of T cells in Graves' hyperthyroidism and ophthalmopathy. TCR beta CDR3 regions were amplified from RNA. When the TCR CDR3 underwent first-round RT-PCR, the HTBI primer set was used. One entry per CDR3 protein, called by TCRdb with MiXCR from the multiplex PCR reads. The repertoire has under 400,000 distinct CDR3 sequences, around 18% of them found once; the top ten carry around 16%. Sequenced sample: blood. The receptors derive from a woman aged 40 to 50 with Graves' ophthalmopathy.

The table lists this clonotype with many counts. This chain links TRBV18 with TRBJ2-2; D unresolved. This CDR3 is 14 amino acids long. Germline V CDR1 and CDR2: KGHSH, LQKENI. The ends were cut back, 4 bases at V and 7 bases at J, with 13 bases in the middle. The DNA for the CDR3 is TGTGCCAGCTCACGAGCGAAATTCGGCGGGGAGCTGTTTTTT. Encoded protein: CASSRAKFGGELFF.

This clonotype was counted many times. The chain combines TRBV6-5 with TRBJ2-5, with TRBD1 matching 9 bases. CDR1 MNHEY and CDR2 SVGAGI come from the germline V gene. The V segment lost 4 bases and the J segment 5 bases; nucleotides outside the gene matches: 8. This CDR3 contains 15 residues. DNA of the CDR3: TGTGCCAGCAGTTCAGGGACAGGGCATGTGGAGACCCAGTACTTC. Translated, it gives CASSSGTGHVETQYF.

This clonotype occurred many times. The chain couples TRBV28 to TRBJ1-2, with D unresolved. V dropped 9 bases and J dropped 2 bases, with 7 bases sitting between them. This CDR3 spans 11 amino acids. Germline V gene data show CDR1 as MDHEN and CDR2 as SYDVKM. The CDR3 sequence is CASNLNYGYTF. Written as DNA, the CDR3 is TGTGCCAGTAACCTAAACTATGGCTACACCTTC.

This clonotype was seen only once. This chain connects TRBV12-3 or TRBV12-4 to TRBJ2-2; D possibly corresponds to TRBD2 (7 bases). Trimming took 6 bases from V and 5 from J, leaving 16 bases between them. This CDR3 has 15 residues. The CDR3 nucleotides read TGTGCCAGCAGCCCGAGGGGGAGGGTGACCGGGGAGCTGTTTTTT. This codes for CASSPRGRVTGELFF.

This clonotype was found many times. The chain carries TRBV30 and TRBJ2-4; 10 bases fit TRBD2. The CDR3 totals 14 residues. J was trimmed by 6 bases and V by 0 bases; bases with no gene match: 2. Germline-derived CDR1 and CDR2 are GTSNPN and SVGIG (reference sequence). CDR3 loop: CAWSVTSGANIQYF. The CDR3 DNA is TGTGCCTGGAGTGTTACTAGCGGGGCAAACATTCAGTACTTC.

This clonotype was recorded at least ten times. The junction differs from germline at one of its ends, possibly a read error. DNA for the CDR3: TGTGCCGGCAGCCGCCCAGGGACCAGCTTGACCCAGCATTTT. This sequence encodes CAGSRPGTSLTQHF. The chain carries TRBV12-3 or TRBV12-4 and TRBJ1-5, with D possibly being TRBD1 (5 bases). The CDR3 has 14 amino acids.

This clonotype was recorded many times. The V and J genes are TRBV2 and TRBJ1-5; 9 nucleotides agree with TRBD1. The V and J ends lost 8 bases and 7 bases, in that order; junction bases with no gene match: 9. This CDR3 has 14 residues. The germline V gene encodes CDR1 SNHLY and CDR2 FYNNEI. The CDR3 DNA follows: TGTGCCAGCGAACAGGGGGCGGGGGGACAGCCCCAGCATTTT. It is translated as CASEQGAGGQPQHF.